This TCR beta chain was sequenced for a study of Ad26.COV2.S vaccination and SARS-CoV-2 variants. Study-wide background: Recipients of Ad26.COV2.S got it intramuscularly, once or twice 56 days apart. General study points: The TCR breadth and depth analyses may have produced an underestimate of total T cell responses. With respect to non-spike TCR breadth, vaccine and placebo recipients were similar.

Treatment in this sample: over 15 received Ad26.COV2.S at low or high dose, single or two shots; roughly 5 received placebo; per-sample allocation not given. Each sample was drawn 63 days after the first injection (of vaccine or placebo). Assay used: immunoSEQ multiplex PCR; TCRdb lists only in-frame clones, some missing. Of roughly 320,000 clones listed, approximately 80% are singletons. With respect to this clone: Its specificity is unknown.

This CDR3 has 16 residues. The ends were cut back, 4 bases at V and 7 bases at J, with 23 bases in the middle. Germline loops: CDR1 SGDLS, CDR2 YYNGEE. The chain is built from TRBV9 and TRBJ1-1, with D unclear. The clonotype comes from a person aged 18-65 years who received the Ad26.COV2.S COVID-19 vaccine or a placebo. The sample consisted of peripheral blood, taken in a trial of Ad26.COV2.S vaccine versus placebo. DNA of the CDR3: TGTGCCAGCAGCCCCTTAGCACTGGGGAATTATGGTGAAGCTTTCTTT. The encoded protein is CASSPLALGNYGEAFF.